This T cell receptor (beta chain) was found in a study of beta chain features in type 1 diabetes. Germline CDR1 and CDR2: SGDLS and YYNGEE. Unmatched junction bases numbered 9, after V lost 3 bases and J lost 6 bases. The CDR3 totals 15 residues. Of the isolated RNA, all was reverse transcribed, and so the sequenced material was expressed TCRB transcripts. TCRdb's table, derived via immunoSEQ multiplex PCR, lists solely in-frame clones and lacks some. The table lists 250,000 to 300,000 clones, roughly 24% of them singletons, with more than 0.009% in the top ten. The study's findings and limits: In all four CD4+ subsets, TCRB CDR3 length was significantly, moderately reduced in type 1 diabetes. Reduced insertions and increased deletions marked VDJ junctions in type 1 diabetes patients.

This clone was recorded a few times. Its matching antigen is unknown. The chain couples TRBV9 to TRBJ1-5, with 7 bases matching TRBD1. The sequence was collected from a woman aged 25 to 39 with type 1 diabetes. Input material: naive CD4+ T cells from blood. The CDR3 protein is CASSATGARGQPQHF. The CDR3 nucleotides read TGTGCCAGCAGCGCTACAGGGGCCCGAGGTCAGCCCCAGCATTTT.